This is a list of T cell receptor beta chains from one sample in a study of blood T cell repertoires in COVID-19. Clones were read by immunoSEQ multiplex PCR, and TCRdb kept only the in-frame ones, dropping some. The repertoire has approximately 160,000 clones, under 90% of them found once; the top ten carry around 7.8%. Source material: PBMCs or T cells enriched from blood (not recorded which). The receptor set was obtained from a man in his fifties who had recovered from COVID-19. Both conserved end residues are part of each CDR3. Each record gives: J gene, clone size, D gene, V gene, CDR3 protein, CDR3 DNA. The D gene is left open where the match is weak. Clone sizes are given selectively: once, few, many, or a class where the clone is expanded.

J gene: TRBJ2-3; clone size: few; D gene: TRBD1; V gene: TRBV7-9; CDR3 protein: CASSGRQGTYTDTQYF; CDR3 DNA: TGTGCCAGCAGCGGGCGACAGGGAACTTACACAGATACGCAGTATTTT
J gene: TRBJ1-4; clone size: NA; D gene: NA; V gene: TRBV5-1; CDR3 protein: CASSPGGTNEKLFF; CDR3 DNA: TGCGCCAGCAGCCCAGGTGGGACTAATGAAAAACTGTTTTTT
J gene: TRBJ2-5; clone size: NA; D gene: NA; V gene: TRBV6-6; CDR3 protein: CASSYRGLPETQYF; CDR3 DNA: TGTGCCAGCAGTTACAGGGGTCTACCAGAGACCCAGTACTTC
J gene: TRBJ1-6; clone size: once; D gene: NA; V gene: TRBV19; CDR3 protein: CASSGGQSSYNSPLHF; CDR3 DNA: TGTGCCAGTAGTGGAGGACAGAGCTCCTATAATTCACCCCTCCACTTT
J gene: TRBJ2-5; clone size: NA; D gene: TRBD1; V gene: TRBV5-1; CDR3 protein: CASKSGGVGQGYQETQYF; CDR3 DNA: TGCGCCAGCAAATCAGGGGGCGTTGGCCAGGGGTACCAAGAGACCCAGTACTTC
J gene: TRBJ1-5; clone size: few; D gene: TRBD1; V gene: TRBV18; CDR3 protein: CASSPGQGDQPQHF; CDR3 DNA: TGTGCCAGCTCACCCGGGCAGGGGGACCAGCCCCAGCATTTT
J gene: TRBJ2-5; clone size: NA; D gene: TRBD1; V gene: TRBV2; CDR3 protein: CASRQGETQYF; CDR3 DNA: TGTGCCAGCAGACAGGGGGAGACCCAGTACTTC
J gene: TRBJ2-6; clone size: medium-sized; D gene: NA; V gene: TRBV5-3; CDR3 protein: CARSQRSGICTSGANVLTF; CDR3 DNA: TGTGCCAGAAGCCAGAGATCAGGGATTTGCACCTCTGGGGCCAACGTCCTGACTTTC
J gene: TRBJ2-5; clone size: few; D gene: TRBD2; V gene: TRBV7-2; CDR3 protein: CASSRPPRTSGQETQYF; CDR3 DNA: TGTGCCAGCAGCAGGCCGCCGAGGACTAGCGGCCAAGAGACCCAGTACTTC
J gene: TRBJ1-2; clone size: NA; D gene: NA; V gene: TRBV6-1; CDR3 protein: CASSEAAGMYGYTF; CDR3 DNA: TGTGCCAGCAGTGAAGCCGCAGGCATGTATGGCTACACCTTC
J gene: TRBJ2-2; clone size: NA; D gene: NA; V gene: TRBV11-2; CDR3 protein: CASSHQSEVYTGELFF; CDR3 DNA: TGTGCCAGCAGCCACCAGAGTGAGGTTTATACCGGGGAGCTGTTTTTT
J gene: TRBJ2-3; clone size: NA; D gene: NA; V gene: TRBV9; CDR3 protein: CASSVGGVSRDTQYF; CDR3 DNA: TGTGCCAGCAGCGTAGGCGGCGTTAGCCGAGATACGCAGTATTTT
J gene: TRBJ2-1; clone size: NA; D gene: NA; V gene: TRBV18; CDR3 protein: CASSPRPASSYNEQFF; CDR3 DNA: TGTGCCAGCTCACCACGGCCAGCGAGCTCCTACAATGAGCAGTTCTTC
J gene: TRBJ2-3; clone size: NA; D gene: NA; V gene: TRBV6-2/TRBV6-3; CDR3 protein: CASSPHGTSSYTDTQYF; CDR3 DNA: TGTGCCAGCAGCCCCCACGGGACTTCTTCATACACAGATACGCAGTATTTT
J gene: TRBJ2-1; clone size: NA; D gene: NA; V gene: TRBV7-9; CDR3 protein: CASRALGGAGYNEQFF; CDR3 DNA: TGTGCCAGCAGGGCCCTGGGGGGGGCGGGCTACAATGAGCAGTTCTTC
J gene: TRBJ2-5; clone size: NA; D gene: TRBD1; V gene: TRBV19; CDR3 protein: CASSIDFGQGAKTQYF; CDR3 DNA: TGTGCCAGTAGTATAGATTTTGGGCAGGGGGCGAAGACCCAGTACTTC
J gene: TRBJ2-1; clone size: NA; D gene: NA; V gene: TRBV5-1; CDR3 protein: CASRGQSPFANNEQFF; CDR3 DNA: TGCGCCAGCCGCGGCCAATCCCCCTTCGCTAACAATGAGCAGTTCTTC
J gene: TRBJ2-2; clone size: NA; D gene: NA; V gene: TRBV7-7; CDR3 protein: CASSLGSGLNTGELFF; CDR3 DNA: TGTGCTAGCAGCTTAGGGTCAGGGCTTAACACCGGGGAGCTGTTTTTT
J gene: TRBJ2-5; clone size: NA; D gene: NA; V gene: TRBV18; CDR3 protein: CASSPRAIPQETQYF; CDR3 DNA: TGTGCCAGCTCACCACGGGCCATACCTCAGGAGACCCAGTACTTC
J gene: TRBJ1-2; clone size: few; D gene: NA; V gene: TRBV7-8; CDR3 protein: CASSPRRQLANYGYTF; CDR3 DNA: TGTGCCAGCAGCCCGAGGAGACAGTTAGCTAACTATGGCTACACCTTC
J gene: TRBJ1-6; clone size: NA; D gene: NA; V gene: TRBV18; CDR3 protein: CASSSLSSYDSPLHF; CDR3 DNA: TGTGCCAGCTCGTCCCTTAGCAGCTATGATTCACCCCTCCACTTT
J gene: TRBJ2-5; clone size: NA; D gene: NA; V gene: TRBV7-9; CDR3 protein: CASSLAVTEETQYF; CDR3 DNA: TGTGCCAGCAGCTTAGCTGTAACAGAAGAGACCCAGTACTTC
J gene: TRBJ1-4; clone size: NA; D gene: NA; V gene: TRBV14; CDR3 protein: CASSPRGTNEKLFF; CDR3 DNA: TGTGCCAGCAGCCCCAGGGGAACTAATGAAAAACTGTTTTTT
J gene: TRBJ1-4; clone size: NA; D gene: TRBD1; V gene: TRBV7-8; CDR3 protein: CASSQQGAGEKLFF; CDR3 DNA: TGTGCCAGCAGCCAACAGGGGGCGGGAGAAAAACTGTTTTTT
J gene: TRBJ1-4; clone size: few; D gene: NA; V gene: TRBV23-1; CDR3 protein: CASKVGGTTNEKLFF; CDR3 DNA: TGCGCCAGCAAAGTAGGCGGGACAACTAATGAAAAACTGTTTTTT
J gene: TRBJ1-6; clone size: NA; D gene: TRBD1; V gene: TRBV7-9; CDR3 protein: CASSLGQGDSPLHF; CDR3 DNA: TGTGCCAGCAGCTTAGGACAGGGAGATTCACCCCTCCACTTT
J gene: TRBJ2-5; clone size: NA; D gene: NA; V gene: TRBV11-2; CDR3 protein: CASSPRLLQETQYF; CDR3 DNA: TGTGCCAGCAGCCCCAGGTTACTCCAAGAGACCCAGTACTTC
J gene: TRBJ2-7; clone size: NA; D gene: TRBD1; V gene: TRBV2; CDR3 protein: CASGQGYEQYF; CDR3 DNA: TGTGCCAGCGGACAGGGTTACGAGCAGTACTTC
J gene: TRBJ1-2; clone size: NA; D gene: NA; V gene: TRBV29-1; CDR3 protein: CSVGEGYGYTF; CDR3 DNA: TGCAGCGTTGGGGAGGGGTATGGCTACACCTTC
J gene: TRBJ2-3; clone size: once; D gene: TRBD2; V gene: TRBV2; CDR3 protein: CASTAGGRGVDTQYF; CDR3 DNA: TGTGCCAGCACAGCGGGGGGGCGTGGTGTAGATACGCAGTATTTT